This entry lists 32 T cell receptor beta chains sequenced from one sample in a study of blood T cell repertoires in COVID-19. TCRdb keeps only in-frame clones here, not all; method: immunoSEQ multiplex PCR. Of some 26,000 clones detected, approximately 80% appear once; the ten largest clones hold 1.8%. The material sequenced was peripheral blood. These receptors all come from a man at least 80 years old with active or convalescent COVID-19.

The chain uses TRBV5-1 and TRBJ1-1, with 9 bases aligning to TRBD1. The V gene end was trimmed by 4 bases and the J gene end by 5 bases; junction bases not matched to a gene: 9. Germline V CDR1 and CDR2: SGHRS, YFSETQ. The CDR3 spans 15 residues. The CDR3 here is CASSDGTGLRTEAFF. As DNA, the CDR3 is TGCGCCAGCAGCGATGGGACAGGGTTGAGGACTGAAGCTTTCTTT.

DNA for the CDR3: TGTGCCAGTAGTACGAAGGACAGGGGAGGTGGCTACACCTTC. This sequence encodes CASSTKDRGGGYTF. The chain joins TRBV19 to TRBJ1-2; 9 bases are shared with TRBD1. The CDR3 spans 14 residues. After removal of 4 bases from V and 7 bases from J, the junction contained 7 bases not matched to a gene. Germline V gene lookup returns CDR1 LNHDA and CDR2 SQIVND (reference sequence).

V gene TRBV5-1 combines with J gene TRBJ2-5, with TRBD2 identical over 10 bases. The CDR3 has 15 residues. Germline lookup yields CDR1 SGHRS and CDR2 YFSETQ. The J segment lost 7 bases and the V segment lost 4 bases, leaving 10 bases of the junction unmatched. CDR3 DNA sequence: TGCGCCAGCAGCCTGGATAGCGGGGGGACGGTGACCCAGTACTTC. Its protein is CASSLDSGGTVTQYF.

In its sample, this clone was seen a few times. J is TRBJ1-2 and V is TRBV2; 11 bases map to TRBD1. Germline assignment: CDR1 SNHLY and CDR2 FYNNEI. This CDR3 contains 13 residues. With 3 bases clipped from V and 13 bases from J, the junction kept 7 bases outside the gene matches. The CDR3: CASSDLDRGPLTF. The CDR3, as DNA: TGTGCCAGCAGTGATTTGGACAGGGGGCCCCTCACCTTC.

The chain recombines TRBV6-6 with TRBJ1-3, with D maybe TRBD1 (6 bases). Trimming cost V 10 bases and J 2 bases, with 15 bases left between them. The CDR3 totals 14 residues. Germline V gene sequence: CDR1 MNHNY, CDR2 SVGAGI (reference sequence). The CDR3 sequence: CATLEGGTGNTIYF. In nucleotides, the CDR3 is TGTGCCACGTTAGAGGGGGGGACTGGAAACACCATATATTTT.

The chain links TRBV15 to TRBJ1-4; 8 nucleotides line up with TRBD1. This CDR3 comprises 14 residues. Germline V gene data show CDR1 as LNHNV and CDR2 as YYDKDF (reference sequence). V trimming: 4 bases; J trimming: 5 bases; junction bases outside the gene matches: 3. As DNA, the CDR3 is TGTGCCACCAGCATGGACAGGGTGAATGAAAAACTGTTTTTT. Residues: CATSMDRVNEKLFF. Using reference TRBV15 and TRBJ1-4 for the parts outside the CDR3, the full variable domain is DAMVIQNPRYQVTQFGKPVTLSCSQTLNHNVMYWYQQKSSQAPKLLFHYYDKDFNNEADTPDNFQSRRPNTSFCFLDIRSPGLGDTAMYLCATSMDRVNEKLFFGSGTQLSVL.

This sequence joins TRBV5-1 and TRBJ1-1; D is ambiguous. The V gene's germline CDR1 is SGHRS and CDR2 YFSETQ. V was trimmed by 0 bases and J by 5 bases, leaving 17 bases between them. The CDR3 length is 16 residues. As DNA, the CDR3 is TGCGCCAGCAGCTTGGACCAACAGCGGAGAGTGACTGAAGCTTTCTTT. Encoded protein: CASSLDQQRRVTEAFF.

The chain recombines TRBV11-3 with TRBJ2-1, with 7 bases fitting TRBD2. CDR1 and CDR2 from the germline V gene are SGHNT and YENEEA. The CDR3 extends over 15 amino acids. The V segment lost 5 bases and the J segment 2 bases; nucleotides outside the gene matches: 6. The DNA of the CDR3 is TGTGCCAGCAGCCCCGGACTAGATCCCTACAATGAGCAGTTCTTC. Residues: CASSPGLDPYNEQFF.

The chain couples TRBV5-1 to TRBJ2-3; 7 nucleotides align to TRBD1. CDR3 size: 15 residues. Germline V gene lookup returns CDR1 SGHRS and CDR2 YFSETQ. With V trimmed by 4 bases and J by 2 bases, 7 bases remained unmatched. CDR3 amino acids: CASSPRQGTTDTQYF. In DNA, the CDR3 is TGCGCCAGCAGCCCCCGACAGGGTACCACAGATACGCAGTATTTT.

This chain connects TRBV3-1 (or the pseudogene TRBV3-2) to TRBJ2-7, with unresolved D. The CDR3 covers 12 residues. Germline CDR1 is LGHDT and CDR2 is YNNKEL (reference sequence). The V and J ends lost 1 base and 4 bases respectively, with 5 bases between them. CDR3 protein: CASSQVPYEQYF. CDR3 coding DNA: TGTGCCAGCAGCCAAGTTCCTTACGAGCAGTACTTC.

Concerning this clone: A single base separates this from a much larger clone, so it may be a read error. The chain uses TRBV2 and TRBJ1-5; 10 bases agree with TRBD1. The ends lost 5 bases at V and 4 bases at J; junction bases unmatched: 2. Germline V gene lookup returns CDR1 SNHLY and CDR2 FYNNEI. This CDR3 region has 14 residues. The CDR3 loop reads CASSLDRGNQPQHF. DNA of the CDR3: TGTGCCAGCAGTCTGGACAGGGGGAATCAGCCCCAGCATTTT.

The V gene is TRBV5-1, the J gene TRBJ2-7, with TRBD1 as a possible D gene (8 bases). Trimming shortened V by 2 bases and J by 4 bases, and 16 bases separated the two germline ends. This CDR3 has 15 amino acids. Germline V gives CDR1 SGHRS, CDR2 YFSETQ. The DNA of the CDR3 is TGCGCCAGCAGCTTCGGGGGGACAGGTCAGTACGAGCAGTACTTC. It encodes CASSFGGTGQYEQYF.

The DNA of the CDR3 is TGTGCCAGCAGCTTAGGAGGGGGCCTGGATTCACCCCTCCACTTT. Translated, it gives CASSLGGGLDSPLHF. The chain uses TRBV7-9 and TRBJ1-6, with 7 bases lining up with TRBD1. Per germline, CDR1 SEHNR and CDR2 FQNEAQ (reference sequence). Germline trimming cut 1 base from V and 8 bases from J; bases unmatched to any gene: 5. The CDR3 contains 15 residues.

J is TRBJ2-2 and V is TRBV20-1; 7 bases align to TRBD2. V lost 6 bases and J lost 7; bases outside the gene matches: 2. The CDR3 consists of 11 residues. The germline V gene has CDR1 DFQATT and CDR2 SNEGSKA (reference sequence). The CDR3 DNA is TGCAGTGCCTCTAGCGGCGGGGAGCTGTTTTTT. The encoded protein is CSASSGGELFF.

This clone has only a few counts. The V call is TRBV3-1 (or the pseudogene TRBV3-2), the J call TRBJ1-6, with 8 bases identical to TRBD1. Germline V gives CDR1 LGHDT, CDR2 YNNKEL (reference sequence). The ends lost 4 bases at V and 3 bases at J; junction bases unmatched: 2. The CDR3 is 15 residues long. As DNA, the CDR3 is TGTGCCAGCAGCCGCGGACAGGGCTATAATTCACCCCTCCACTTT. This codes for CASSRGQGYNSPLHF.

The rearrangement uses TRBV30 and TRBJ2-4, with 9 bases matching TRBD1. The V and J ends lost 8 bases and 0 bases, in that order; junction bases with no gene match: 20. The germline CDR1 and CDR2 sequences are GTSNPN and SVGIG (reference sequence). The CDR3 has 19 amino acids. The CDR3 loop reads CAEDRGFHCFNLAKNIQYF. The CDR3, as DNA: TGTGCCGAGGACAGGGGATTTCACTGCTTCAACCTAGCCAAAAACATTCAGTACTTC.

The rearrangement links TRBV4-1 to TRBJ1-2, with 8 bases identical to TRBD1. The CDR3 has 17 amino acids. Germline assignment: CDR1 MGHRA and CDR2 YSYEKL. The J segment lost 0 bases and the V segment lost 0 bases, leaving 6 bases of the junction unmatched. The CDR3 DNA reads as TGCGCCAGCAGCCAAGATCACAGGGGGGTAGCTAACTATGGCTACACCTTC. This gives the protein CASSQDHRGVANYGYTF.

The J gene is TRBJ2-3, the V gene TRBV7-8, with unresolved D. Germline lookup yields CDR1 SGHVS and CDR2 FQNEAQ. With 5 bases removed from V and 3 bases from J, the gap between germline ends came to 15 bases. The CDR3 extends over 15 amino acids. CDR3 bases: TGTGCCAGCAGCCGAGGCGAAAGTGGTACAGATACGCAGTATTTT. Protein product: CASSRGESGTDTQYF.

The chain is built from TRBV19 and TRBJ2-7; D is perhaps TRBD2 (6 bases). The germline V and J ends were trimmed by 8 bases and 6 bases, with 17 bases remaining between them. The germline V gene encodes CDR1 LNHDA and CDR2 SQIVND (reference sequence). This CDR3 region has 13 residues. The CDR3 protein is CASGRLGGAEQYF. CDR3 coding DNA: TGTGCCAGTGGAAGGTTAGGAGGGGCCGAGCAGTACTTC.

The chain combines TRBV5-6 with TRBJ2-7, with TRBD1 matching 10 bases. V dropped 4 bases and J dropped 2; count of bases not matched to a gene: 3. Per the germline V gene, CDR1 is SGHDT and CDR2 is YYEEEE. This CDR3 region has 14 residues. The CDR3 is CASSGGTGAYEQYF. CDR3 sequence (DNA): TGTGCCAGCAGCGGGGGGACAGGGGCCTACGAGCAGTACTTC. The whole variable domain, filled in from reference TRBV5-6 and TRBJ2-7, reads DAGVTQSPTHLIKTRGQQVTLRCSPKSGHDTVSWYQQALGQGPQFIFQYYEEEERQRGNFPDRFSGHQFPNYSSELNVNALLLGDSALYLCASSGGTGAYEQYFGPGTRLTVT.

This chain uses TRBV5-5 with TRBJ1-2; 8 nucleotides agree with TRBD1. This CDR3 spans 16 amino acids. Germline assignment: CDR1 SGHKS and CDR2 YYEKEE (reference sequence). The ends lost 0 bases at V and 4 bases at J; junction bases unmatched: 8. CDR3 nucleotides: TGTGCCAGCAGCTTGGCCGGACAGGGAAGGGGCTATGGCTACACCTTC. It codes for CASSLAGQGRGYGYTF.

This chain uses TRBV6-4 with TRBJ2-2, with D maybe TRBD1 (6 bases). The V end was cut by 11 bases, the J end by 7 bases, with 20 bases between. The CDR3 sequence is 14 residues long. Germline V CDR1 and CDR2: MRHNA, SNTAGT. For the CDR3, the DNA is TGTGCCGCCCCGGACCGGACAGTTTACGGGGAGCTGTTTTTT. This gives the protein CAAPDRTVYGELFF.

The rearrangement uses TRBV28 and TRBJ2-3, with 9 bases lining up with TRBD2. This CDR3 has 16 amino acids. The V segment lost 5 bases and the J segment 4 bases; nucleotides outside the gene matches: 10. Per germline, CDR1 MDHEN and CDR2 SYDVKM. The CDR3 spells CASSLLAGAGPDTQYF. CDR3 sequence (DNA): TGTGCCAGCAGTCTTTTAGCGGGAGCGGGCCCAGATACGCAGTATTTT.

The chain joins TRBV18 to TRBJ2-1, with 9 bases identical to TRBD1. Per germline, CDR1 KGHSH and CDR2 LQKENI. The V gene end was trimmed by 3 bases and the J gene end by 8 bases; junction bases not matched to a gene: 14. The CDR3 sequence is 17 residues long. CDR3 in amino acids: CASSPPGQGRLGDEQFF. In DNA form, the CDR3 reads TGTGCCAGCTCACCCCCGGGACAGGGTCGACTTGGGGATGAGCAGTTCTTC. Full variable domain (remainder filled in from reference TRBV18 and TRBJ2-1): NAGVMQNPRHLVRRRGQEARLRCSPMKGHSHVYWYRQLPEEGLKFMVYLQKENIIDESGMPKERFSAEFPKEGPSILRIQQVVRGDSAAYFCASSPPGQGRLGDEQFFGPGTRLTVL.

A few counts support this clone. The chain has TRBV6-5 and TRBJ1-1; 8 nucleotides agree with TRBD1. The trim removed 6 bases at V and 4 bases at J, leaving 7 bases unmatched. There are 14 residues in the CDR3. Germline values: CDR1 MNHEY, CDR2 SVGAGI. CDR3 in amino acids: CASRSRQGSTEAFF. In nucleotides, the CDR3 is TGTGCCAGCAGATCCCGACAGGGGTCCACTGAAGCTTTCTTT.

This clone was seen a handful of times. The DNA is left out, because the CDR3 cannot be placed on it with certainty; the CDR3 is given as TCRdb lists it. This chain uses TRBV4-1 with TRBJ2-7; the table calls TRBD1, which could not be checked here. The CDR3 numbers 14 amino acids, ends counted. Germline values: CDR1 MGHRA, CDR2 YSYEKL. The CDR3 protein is CASSQEFWGQGTDF.

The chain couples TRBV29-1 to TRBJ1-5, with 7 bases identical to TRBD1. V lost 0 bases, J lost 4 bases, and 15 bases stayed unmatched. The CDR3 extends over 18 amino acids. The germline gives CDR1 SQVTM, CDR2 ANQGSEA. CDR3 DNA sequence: TGCAGCGTTGAAGATCGAGGGAGAGGGGGCCACGGTAATCAGCCCCAGCATTTT. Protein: CSVEDRGRGGHGNQPQHF.

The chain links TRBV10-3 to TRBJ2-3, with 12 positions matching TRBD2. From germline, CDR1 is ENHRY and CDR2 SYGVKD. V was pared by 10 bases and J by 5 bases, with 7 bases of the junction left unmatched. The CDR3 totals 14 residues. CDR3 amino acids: CASTSGGFRDTQYF. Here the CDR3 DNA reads TGTGCCAGCACTAGCGGGGGGTTCAGAGATACGCAGTATTTT.

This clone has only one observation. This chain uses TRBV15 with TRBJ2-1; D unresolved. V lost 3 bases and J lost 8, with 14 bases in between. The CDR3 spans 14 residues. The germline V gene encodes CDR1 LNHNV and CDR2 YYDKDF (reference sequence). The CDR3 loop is CATSRMLAIDEQFF. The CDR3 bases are TGTGCCACCAGCAGGATGTTGGCAATTGATGAGCAGTTCTTC.

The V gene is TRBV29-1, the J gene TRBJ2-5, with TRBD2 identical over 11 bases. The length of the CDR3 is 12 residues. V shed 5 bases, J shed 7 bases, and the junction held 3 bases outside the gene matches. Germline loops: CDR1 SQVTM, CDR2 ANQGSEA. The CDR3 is CSVLGTSGTQYF. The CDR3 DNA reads TGCAGCGTTCTCGGGACTAGCGGGACCCAGTACTTC.

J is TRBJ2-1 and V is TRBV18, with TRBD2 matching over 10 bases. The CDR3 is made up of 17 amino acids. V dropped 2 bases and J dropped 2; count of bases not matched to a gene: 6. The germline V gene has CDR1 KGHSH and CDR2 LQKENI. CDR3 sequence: CASSPASGSNPYNEQFF. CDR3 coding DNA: TGTGCCAGCTCACCAGCTAGCGGGAGCAATCCCTACAATGAGCAGTTCTTC.

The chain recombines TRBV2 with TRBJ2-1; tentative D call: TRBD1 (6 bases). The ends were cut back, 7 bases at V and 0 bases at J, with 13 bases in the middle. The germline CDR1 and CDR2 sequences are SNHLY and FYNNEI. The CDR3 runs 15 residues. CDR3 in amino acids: CASTPQGSSYNEQFF. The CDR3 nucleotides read TGTGCCAGCACCCCCCAGGGGAGCTCCTACAATGAGCAGTTCTTC.